Ten or more counts support the clone carrying this TCR beta chain. What was amplified from RNA transcripts were TCR beta CDR3 regions. Using the HTBI primer set, a first-round RT-PCR was run on the TCR CDR3. TCRdb processed the multiplex PCR reads anew with MiXCR; each CDR3 protein has one entry. In the table there are roughly 200,000 distinct CDR3 sequences, 15% to 20% of which are singletons. This sample was taken from a study of T cells in Graves' hyperthyroidism and ophthalmopathy. Fresh 10 ml peripheral blood yielded PBMCs. V shed 0 bases and J 3 bases; nucleotides not matched to a gene: 0. Germline V gene lookup returns CDR1 LGHNA and CDR2 YSLEER. The CDR3 runs 14 residues.

The sequence derives from a man aged 35-49 years with Graves' hyperthyroidism. Sequenced material: blood. V is TRBV4-3 and J is TRBJ2-7; 9 nucleotides agree with TRBD1. CDR3 sequence: CASSQEGQGYEQYF. In DNA, the CDR3 is TGCGCCAGCAGCCAAGAGGGACAGGGCTACGAGCAGTACTTC.